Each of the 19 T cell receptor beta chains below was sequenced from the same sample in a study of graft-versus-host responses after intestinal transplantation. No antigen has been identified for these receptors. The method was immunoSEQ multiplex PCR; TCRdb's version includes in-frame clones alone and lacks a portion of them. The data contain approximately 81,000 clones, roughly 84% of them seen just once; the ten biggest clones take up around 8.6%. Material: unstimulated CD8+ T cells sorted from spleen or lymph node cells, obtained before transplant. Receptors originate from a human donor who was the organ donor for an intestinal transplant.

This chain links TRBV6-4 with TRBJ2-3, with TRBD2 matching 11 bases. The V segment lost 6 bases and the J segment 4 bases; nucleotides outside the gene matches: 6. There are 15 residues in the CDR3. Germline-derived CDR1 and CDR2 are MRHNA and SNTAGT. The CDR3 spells CASSTSGGGADTQYF. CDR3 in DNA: TGTGCCAGCAGCACTAGCGGGGGAGGAGCAGATACGCAGTATTTT.

CDR3 sequence: CASSPGGNTEAFF. CDR3 coding DNA: TGTGCCAGCAGCCCCGGCGGGAACACTGAAGCTTTCTTT. The J gene is TRBJ1-1, the V gene TRBV5-4, with no clear D. The CDR3 contains 13 residues. Germline V gene data show CDR1 as SGHNT and CDR2 as YYREEE (reference sequence). V was clipped by 4 bases and J by 1 base, with 8 bases between them.

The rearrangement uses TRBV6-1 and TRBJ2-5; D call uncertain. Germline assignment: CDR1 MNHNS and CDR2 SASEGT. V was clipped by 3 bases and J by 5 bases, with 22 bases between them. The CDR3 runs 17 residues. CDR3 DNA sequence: TGTGCCAGCAGTGATCCCTGGGTTACCATGGGTGATGAGACCCAGTACTTC. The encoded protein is CASSDPWVTMGDETQYF.

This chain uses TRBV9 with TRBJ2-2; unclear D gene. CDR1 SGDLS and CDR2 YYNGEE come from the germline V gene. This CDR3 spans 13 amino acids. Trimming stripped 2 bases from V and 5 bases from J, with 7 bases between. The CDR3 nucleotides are TGTGCCAGCAGCGTCCCAGTGACCGGGGAGCTGTTTTTT. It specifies CASSVPVTGELFF. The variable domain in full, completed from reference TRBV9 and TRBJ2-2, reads DSGVTQTPKHLITATGQRVTLRCSPRSGDLSVYWYQQSLDQGLQFLIQYYNGEERAKGNILERFSAQQFPDLHSELNLSSLELGDSALYFCASSVPVTGELFFGEGSRLTVL.

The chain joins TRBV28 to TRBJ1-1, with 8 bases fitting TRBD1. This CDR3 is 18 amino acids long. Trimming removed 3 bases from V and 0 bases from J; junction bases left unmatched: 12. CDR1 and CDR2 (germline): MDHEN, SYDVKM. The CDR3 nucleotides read TGTGCCAGCAGTTTTATCTCGACAGGGGCACTAATGAACACTGAAGCTTTCTTT. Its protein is CASSFISTGALMNTEAFF.

CDR3 loop: CASSFEGNYEQYF. DNA for the CDR3: TGCGCCAGCAGCTTTGAAGGGAACTACGAGCAGTACTTC. The chain joins TRBV5-1 to TRBJ2-7; no definite D call. CDR1 and CDR2 (germline): SGHRS, YFSETQ. This CDR3 region has 13 residues. V was shortened by 2 bases and J by 3 bases, with 9 bases between the two germline ends.

The CDR3 DNA sequence: TGTGCCAGCCGATTCTCAGGGGGCAGCGGGGAGCTGTTTTTT. This codes for CASRFSGGSGELFF. The V and J genes are TRBV2 and TRBJ2-2; TRBD1 agrees at 8 bases. CDR1 is SNHLY and CDR2 is FYNNEI in the germline V gene. Trimming took 8 bases from V and 7 from J; bases not matched to a gene: 9. This CDR3 has 14 residues.

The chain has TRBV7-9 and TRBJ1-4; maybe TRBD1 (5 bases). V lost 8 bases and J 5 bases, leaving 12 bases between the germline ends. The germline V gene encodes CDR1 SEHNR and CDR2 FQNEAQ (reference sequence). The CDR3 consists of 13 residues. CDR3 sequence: CASRQGLNEKLFF. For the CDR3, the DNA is TGTGCCAGCCGGCAGGGTCTAAATGAAAAACTGTTTTTT.

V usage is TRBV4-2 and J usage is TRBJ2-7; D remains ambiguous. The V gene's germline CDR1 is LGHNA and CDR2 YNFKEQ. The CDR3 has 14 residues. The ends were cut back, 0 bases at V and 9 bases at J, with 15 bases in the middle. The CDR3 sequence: CASSQDLGQPGQYF. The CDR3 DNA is TGTGCCAGCAGCCAAGATCTAGGGCAACCGGGGCAGTACTTC.

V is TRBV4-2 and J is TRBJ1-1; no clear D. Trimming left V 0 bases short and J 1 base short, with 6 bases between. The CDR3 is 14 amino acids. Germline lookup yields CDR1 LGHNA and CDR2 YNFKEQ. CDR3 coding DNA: TGTGCCAGCAGCCAAGATGGAGGGAACACTGAAGCTTTCTTT. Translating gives CASSQDGGNTEAFF.

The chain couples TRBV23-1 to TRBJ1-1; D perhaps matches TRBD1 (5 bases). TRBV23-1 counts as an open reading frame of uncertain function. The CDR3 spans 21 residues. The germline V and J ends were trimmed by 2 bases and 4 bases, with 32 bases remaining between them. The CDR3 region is CASSQRTFNREIEVGGTEAFF. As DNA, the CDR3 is TGCGCCAGCAGTCAAAGAACATTCAACCGGGAAATCGAGGTTGGGGGCACTGAAGCTTTCTTT.

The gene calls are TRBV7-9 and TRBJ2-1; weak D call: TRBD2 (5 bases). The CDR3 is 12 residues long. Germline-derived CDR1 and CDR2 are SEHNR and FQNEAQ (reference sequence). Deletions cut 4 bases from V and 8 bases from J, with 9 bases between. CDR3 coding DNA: TGTGCCAGCAGCTCCGGGGATGATGAGCAGTTCTTC. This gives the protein CASSSGDDEQFF.

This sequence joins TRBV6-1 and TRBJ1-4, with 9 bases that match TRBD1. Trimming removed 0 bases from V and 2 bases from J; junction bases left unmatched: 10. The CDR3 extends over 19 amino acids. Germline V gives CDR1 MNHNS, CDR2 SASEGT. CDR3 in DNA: TGTGCCAGCAGTGAAGCCTCCGGGACAGGGATCGGGACTAATGAAAAACTGTTTTTT. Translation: CASSEASGTGIGTNEKLFF.

The CDR3 is CASRFGGLAGGITLLNTGELFF. CDR3 in DNA: TGCGCCAGCAGGTTTGGGGGACTAGCGGGGGGAATAACCCTCCTGAACACCGGGGAGCTGTTTTTT. This chain joins TRBV5-1 and TRBJ2-2; 15 nucleotides agree with TRBD2. The CDR3 runs to 22 residues. J gave up 1 base and V 5 bases, and 18 bases lay outside the gene matches. CDR1 and CDR2 from the germline V gene are SGHRS and YFSETQ. Together with reference TRBV5-1 and TRBJ2-2, the CDR3 gives the full variable domain: KAGVTQTPRYLIKTRGQQVTLSCSPISGHRSVSWYQQTPGQGLQFLFEYFSETQRNKGNFPGRFSGRQFSNSRSEMNVSTLELGDSALYLCASRFGGLAGGITLLNTGELFFGEGSRLTVL.

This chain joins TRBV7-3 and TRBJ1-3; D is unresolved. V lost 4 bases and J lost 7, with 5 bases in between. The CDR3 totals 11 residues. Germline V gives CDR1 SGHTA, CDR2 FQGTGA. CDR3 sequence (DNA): TGTGCCAGCAGCTCCCGGAACACCATATATTTT. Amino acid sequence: CASSSRNTIYF.

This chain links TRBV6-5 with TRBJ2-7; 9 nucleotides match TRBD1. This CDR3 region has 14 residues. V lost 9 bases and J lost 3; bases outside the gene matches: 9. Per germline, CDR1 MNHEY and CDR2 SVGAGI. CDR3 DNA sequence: TGTGCCAGTCGAACAGGGGGCTACTACTACGAGCAGTACTTC. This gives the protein CASRTGGYYYEQYF.

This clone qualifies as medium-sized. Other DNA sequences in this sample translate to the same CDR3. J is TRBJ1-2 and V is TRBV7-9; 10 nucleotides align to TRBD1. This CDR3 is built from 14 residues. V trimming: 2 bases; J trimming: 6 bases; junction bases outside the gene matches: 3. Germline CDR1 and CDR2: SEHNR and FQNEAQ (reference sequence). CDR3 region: CASSLPTGGNGYTF. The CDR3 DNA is TGTGCCAGCAGCTTACCGACAGGGGGCAATGGCTACACCTTC. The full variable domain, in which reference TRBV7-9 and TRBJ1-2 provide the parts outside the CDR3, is DTGVSQNPRHKITKRGQNVTFRCDPISEHNRLYWYRQTLGQGPEFLTYFQNEAQLEKSRLLSDRFSAERPKGSFSTLEIQRTEQGDSAMYLCASSLPTGGNGYTFGSGTRLTVV.

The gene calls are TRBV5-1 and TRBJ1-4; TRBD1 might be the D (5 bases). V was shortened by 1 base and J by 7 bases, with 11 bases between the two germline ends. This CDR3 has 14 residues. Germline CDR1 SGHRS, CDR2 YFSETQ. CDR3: CASSLTGVGEKLFF. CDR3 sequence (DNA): TGCGCCAGCAGCTTGACAGGAGTCGGTGAAAAACTGTTTTTT. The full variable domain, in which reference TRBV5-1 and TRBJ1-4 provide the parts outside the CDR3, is KAGVTQTPRYLIKTRGQQVTLSCSPISGHRSVSWYQQTPGQGLQFLFEYFSETQRNKGNFPGRFSGRQFSNSRSEMNVSTLELGDSALYLCASSLTGVGEKLFFGSGTQLSVL.

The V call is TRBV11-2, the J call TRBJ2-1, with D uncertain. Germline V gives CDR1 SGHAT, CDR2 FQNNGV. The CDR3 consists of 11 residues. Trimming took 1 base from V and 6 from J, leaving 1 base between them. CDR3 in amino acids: CASSLVNEQFF. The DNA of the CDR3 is TGTGCCAGCAGCTTAGTCAATGAGCAGTTCTTC.